This entry lists 27 T cell receptor beta chains sequenced from one sample in a study of blood T cell repertoires in COVID-19. The assay was immunoSEQ multiplex PCR, and TCRdb's table has in-frame clones only and misses some. The profile shows 120,000 or so clones, about 80% of them singletons. The sequenced sample consisted of peripheral blood. These receptors were collected from a man between 60 and 70 years old with acute or convalescent COVID-19.

V usage is TRBV18 and J usage is TRBJ2-7; 7 bases align to TRBD2. Germline CDR1 is KGHSH and CDR2 is LQKENI. This CDR3 is built from 12 residues. With 4 bases clipped from V and 7 bases from J, the junction kept 4 bases outside the gene matches. CDR3 DNA sequence: TGTGCCAGCTCACTCGAAGCGGGAGAGCAGTACTTC. It codes for CASSLEAGEQYF.

The chain carries TRBV3-1 (or the pseudogene TRBV3-2) and TRBJ1-1; the D is unclear. From germline, CDR1 is LGHDT and CDR2 YNNKEL (reference sequence). The CDR3 contains 12 residues. V dropped 7 bases and J dropped 1 base, with 7 bases sitting between them. This CDR3 reads CASTEGNTEAFF. CDR3 nucleotides: TGTGCCAGCACCGAGGGGAACACTGAAGCTTTCTTT.

V and J are TRBV19 and TRBJ1-2; D unresolved. This CDR3 is 14 amino acids long. Germline V gene data show CDR1 as LNHDA and CDR2 as SQIVND (reference sequence). The V end lost 3 bases, the J end lost 1 base, and 9 bases lay between the germline ends. The CDR3 region is CASSIPGSNYGYTF. The CDR3 DNA follows: TGTGCCAGTAGTATCCCGGGTAGTAACTATGGCTACACCTTC.

This clone was found once. The V and J genes are TRBV24-1 and TRBJ1-5; 8 bases map to TRBD1. Germline V gene sequence: CDR1 KGHDR, CDR2 SFDVKD. The CDR3 covers 17 residues. The junction had 10 bases not matched to a gene; V was cut back by 2 bases and J by 5 bases. CDR3 coding DNA: TGTGCCACCAGTGATTCCCGACAGGGGCCTATCTATCAGCCCCAGCATTTT. It is translated as CATSDSRQGPIYQPQHF.

The chain is built from TRBV10-1 and TRBJ2-4; 7 nucleotides match TRBD1. CDR1 is WNHNN and CDR2 is SYGVQD in the germline V gene (reference sequence). The CDR3 covers 15 residues. Trimming took 0 bases from V and 6 from J; bases not matched to a gene: 5. CDR3 region: CASSESGTAGNIQYF. As DNA, the CDR3 is TGCGCCAGCAGTGAGTCGGGGACAGCAGGAAACATTCAGTACTTC.

V is TRBV27 and J is TRBJ2-1; TRBD2 matches 16 bases. Germline assignment: CDR1 MNHEY and CDR2 SMNVEV (reference sequence). This CDR3 has 19 residues. Trimming at V came to 3 bases and at J to 3 bases, leaving 8 bases not matched to a gene. The CDR3 here is CASSLGLGLAGGYYNEQFF. The CDR3 coding sequence is TGTGCCAGCAGTTTGGGGTTGGGACTAGCGGGAGGGTACTACAATGAGCAGTTCTTC.

The chain carries TRBV28 and TRBJ1-6; 12 nucleotides align to TRBD1. The V gene's germline CDR1 is MDHEN and CDR2 SYDVKM. V lost 6 bases and J lost 9; bases outside the gene matches: 6. The CDR3 contains 15 residues. DNA for the CDR3: TGTGCCAGCAGGGGACAGGGGGCCTTTGGTTCACCCCTCCACTTT. This sequence encodes CASRGQGAFGSPLHF.

This chain joins TRBV29-1 and TRBJ2-5; possible D gene TRBD2, 5 bases. Germline loops: CDR1 SQVTM, CDR2 ANQGSEA. This CDR3 region has 12 residues. Trimming cost V 4 bases and J 3 bases, with 9 bases left between them. The CDR3 reads CSVVPEEETQYF. The CDR3 DNA reads as TGCAGCGTTGTGCCGGAGGAAGAGACCCAGTACTTC.

V is TRBV11-2 and J is TRBJ2-1, with D possibly TRBD2 on 6 matching bases. Trimming removed 5 bases at V and 6 bases at J, with 11 bases between. Germline lookup yields CDR1 SGHAT and CDR2 FQNNGV. The CDR3 totals 13 residues. The CDR3, as DNA: TGTGCCAGCAGCCCAACCGGGGGCAATGAGCAGTTCTTC. Translated, it gives CASSPTGGNEQFF.

The V and J genes are TRBV5-1 and TRBJ1-2; 10 nucleotides agree with TRBD1. The CDR3 is 15 amino acids. Germline values: CDR1 SGHRS, CDR2 YFSETQ. V shed 0 bases, J shed 4 bases, and the junction held 3 bases outside the gene matches. CDR3 DNA sequence: TGCGCCAGCAGCTTGGGGACAGGGGGAACCTATGGCTACACCTTC. Protein product: CASSLGTGGTYGYTF.

The CDR3 loop reads CASSLEAIAGGRFF. In nucleotides, the CDR3 is TGTGCCAGCAGCTTAGAGGCCATAGCGGGAGGGCGGTTCTTC. This chain links TRBV7-8 with TRBJ2-1; 11 nucleotides match TRBD2. In germline, CDR1 is SGHVS, CDR2 FQNEAQ. The V gene end was trimmed by 1 base and the J gene end by 15 bases; junction bases not matched to a gene: 8. This CDR3 has 14 amino acids. Looking up the rest from reference TRBV7-8 and TRBJ2-1 gives the full variable domain: GAGVSQSPRYKVAKRGQDVALRCDPISGHVSLFWYQQALGQGPEFLTYFQNEAQLDKSGLPSDRFFAERPEGSVSTLKIQRTQQEDSAVYLCASSLEAIAGGRFFGPGTRLTVL.

The chain joins TRBV18 to TRBJ2-7; 8 nucleotides align to TRBD1. This CDR3 contains 19 residues. The V gene end was trimmed by 3 bases and the J gene end by 1 base; junction bases not matched to a gene: 17. Germline V lookup: CDR1 KGHSH, CDR2 LQKENI. The CDR3 region has the DNA TGTGCCAGCTCACCGGATACCGACAGGGGCAAGTTTACTTCCTACGAGCAGTACTTC. Translated, it gives CASSPDTDRGKFTSYEQYF.

The V gene is TRBV11-3, the J gene TRBJ2-2, with 11 bases aligning to TRBD2. The germline V gene encodes CDR1 SGHNT and CDR2 YENEEA. This CDR3 spans 15 amino acids. Unmatched junction bases numbered 3, after V lost 5 bases and J lost 4 bases. The CDR3 nucleotides are TGTGCCAGCAGCAAAGGACTAGCGGGCACCGGGGAGCTGTTTTTT. Protein product: CASSKGLAGTGELFF.

This clone was seen a single time. The J gene is TRBJ2-1, the V gene TRBV18; tentatively, D is TRBD2 (5 bases). V lost 2 bases, J lost 1 base, and 6 bases lay in between. There are 14 residues in the CDR3. The V gene's germline CDR1 is KGHSH and CDR2 LQKENI. The CDR3 loop is CASSPTRSYNEQFF. The CDR3 DNA follows: TGTGCCAGCTCACCAACTAGGTCCTACAATGAGCAGTTCTTC.

The chain has TRBV28 and TRBJ1-1, with D perhaps TRBD1 (6 bases). In germline, CDR1 is MDHEN, CDR2 SYDVKM. Trimming removed 6 bases at V and 7 bases at J, with 21 bases between. CDR3 length: 15 residues. In DNA form, the CDR3 reads TGTGCCAGCAGGACCCTGGGGGCGGGAGGTGGTGAAGCTTTCTTT. It is translated as CASRTLGAGGGEAFF.

This chain links TRBV5-1 with TRBJ2-1, with TRBD1 matching 11 bases. Germline V gene lookup returns CDR1 SGHRS and CDR2 YFSETQ. Trimming removed 0 bases from V and 10 bases from J; junction bases left unmatched: 6. The CDR3 is made up of 15 amino acids. For the CDR3, the DNA is TGCGCCAGCAGCTTGGACGGACAGGGGGCAAGGGAGCAGTTCTTC. Its protein product is CASSLDGQGAREQFF.

Within the sample, this clone is large. This CDR3 reads CASSPSGPLDEQYF. The CDR3 coding sequence is TGTGCCAGCAGTCCTAGCGGGCCCCTCGACGAGCAGTACTTC. This sequence joins TRBV27 and TRBJ2-7; TRBD2 matches 8 bases. Germline CDR1 and CDR2: MNHEY and SMNVEV (reference sequence). The CDR3 length is 14 residues. Losses at the gene ends were 5 bases for V and 5 bases for J; bases not matched to a gene: 8.

This clone was counted a few times. V and J are TRBV6-9 and TRBJ2-2, with 7 bases matching TRBD1. Germline assignment: CDR1 MNHGY and CDR2 SVAAGI. The trim removed 7 bases at V and 6 bases at J, leaving 8 bases unmatched. The CDR3 length is 14 residues. CDR3 coding DNA: TGTGCCAGCAACGCGGACAGGTTGTCCGGGGAGCTGTTTTTT. This sequence encodes CASNADRLSGELFF.

V is TRBV30 and J is TRBJ2-6; no clear D. CDR1 and CDR2 from the germline V gene are GTSNPN and SVGIG (reference sequence). The CDR3 runs to 14 residues. The ends were cut back, 4 bases at V and 8 bases at J, with 15 bases in the middle. The CDR3 spells CAWNGQLVTNVLTF. CDR3 nucleotide sequence: TGTGCCTGGAATGGGCAATTAGTTACCAACGTCCTGACTTTC.

The chain recombines TRBV11-2 with TRBJ2-7; possible D gene TRBD1, 5 bases. Germline CDR1 and CDR2: SGHAT and FQNNGV. Trimming shortened V by 0 bases and J by 2 bases, and 11 bases separated the two germline ends. This CDR3 contains 15 residues. The CDR3 reads CASSLDPGRAYEQYF. CDR3 nucleotides: TGTGCCAGCAGCTTAGATCCGGGCAGGGCCTACGAGCAGTACTTC.

The V call is TRBV11-2, the J call TRBJ1-1; TRBD1 agrees at 11 bases. Germline values: CDR1 SGHAT, CDR2 FQNNGV. CDR3 length: 16 amino acids. V lost 4 bases to trimming and J lost 1 base; unmatched junction nucleotides: 5. The CDR3 DNA is TGTGCCAGCAGCTCCGGGACAGGGGGGACGAACACTGAAGCTTTCTTT. It specifies CASSSGTGGTNTEAFF.

The J gene is TRBJ2-3, the V gene TRBV7-6; D gene uncertain. V lost 2 bases to trimming and J lost 4 bases, with 13 bases between them. The CDR3 consists of 15 residues. Per germline, CDR1 SGHVS and CDR2 FNYEAQ. This CDR3 is CASSLLLFPADTQYF. CDR3 DNA: TGTGCCAGCAGCTTATTATTATTTCCCGCAGATACGCAGTATTTT.

The chain couples TRBV7-3 to TRBJ2-5; 7 bases agree with TRBD1. CDR1 and CDR2 (germline): SGHTA, FQGTGA. This CDR3 comprises 15 residues. J was trimmed by 5 bases and V by 1 base; bases with no gene match: 7. The CDR3 reads CASSLIPGGRETQYF. The CDR3 DNA sequence: TGTGCCAGCAGCTTAATTCCAGGGGGTAGGGAGACCCAGTACTTC.

J is TRBJ2-7 and V is TRBV9; possible D gene TRBD2, 6 bases. CDR1 is SGDLS, CDR2 YYNGEE, per germline. The V end lost 2 bases, the J end lost 2 bases, and 8 bases lay between the germline ends. This CDR3 comprises 13 residues. CDR3 sequence (DNA): TGTGCCAGCAGCGTGGAGGGTACCTACGAGCAGTACTTC. Translated, it gives CASSVEGTYEQYF.

This clone was observed at least ten times. The rearrangement uses TRBV12-3 or TRBV12-4 and TRBJ2-7; no firm D call. The CDR3 is 12 amino acids. V lost 8 bases to trimming and J lost 7 bases, with 15 bases between them. In DNA, the CDR3 is TGTGCCAGCTCGCGTTGGGCCTGGGAGCAGTACTTC. Its protein is CASSRWAWEQYF.

This sequence joins TRBV19 and TRBJ2-1, with TRBD1 matching over 11 bases. The germline V gene has CDR1 LNHDA and CDR2 SQIVND (reference sequence). The CDR3 has 17 residues. The J segment lost 5 bases and the V segment lost 5 bases, leaving 11 bases of the junction unmatched. CDR3 in DNA: TGTGCCAGTAGTTTAAACAGGGGACAGGGGGTACACAATGAGCAGTTCTTC. Translated, it gives CASSLNRGQGVHNEQFF.

This clone was counted a few times. The chain has TRBV4-1 and TRBJ1-6; D remains ambiguous. Germline loops: CDR1 MGHRA, CDR2 YSYEKL. There are 17 residues in the CDR3. Trimming removed 0 bases at V and 5 bases at J, with 14 bases between. In DNA form, the CDR3 reads TGCGCCAGCAGCCAAGATACCCGAGCGGCAGATAATTCACCCCTCCACTTT. This encodes CASSQDTRAADNSPLHF.